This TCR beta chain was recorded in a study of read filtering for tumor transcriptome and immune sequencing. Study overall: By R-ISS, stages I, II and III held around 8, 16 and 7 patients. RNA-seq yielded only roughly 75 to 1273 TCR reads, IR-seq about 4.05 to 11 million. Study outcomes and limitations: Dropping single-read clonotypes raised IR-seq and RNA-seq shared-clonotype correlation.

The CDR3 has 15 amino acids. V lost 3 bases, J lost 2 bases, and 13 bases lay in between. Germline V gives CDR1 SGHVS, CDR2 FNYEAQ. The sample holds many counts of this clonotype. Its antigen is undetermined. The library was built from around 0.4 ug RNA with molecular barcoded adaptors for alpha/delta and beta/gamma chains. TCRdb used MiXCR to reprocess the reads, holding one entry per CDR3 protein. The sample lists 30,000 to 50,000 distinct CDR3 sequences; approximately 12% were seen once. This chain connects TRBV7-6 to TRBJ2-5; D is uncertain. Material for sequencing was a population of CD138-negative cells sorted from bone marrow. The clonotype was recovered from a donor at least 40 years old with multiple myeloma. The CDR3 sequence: CASSFLGREQETQYF. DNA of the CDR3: TGTGCCAGCAGCTTCCTTGGCAGAGAACAAGAGACCCAGTACTTC.